This TCR beta chain was captured by sequencing in a study of cytomegalovirus exposure and HLA in healthy donors (dated by TCRdb to the late 2010s). As for the study more broadly: A later analysis indicated that the roughly 120 validation repertoires were generated on the platform also employed for the approximately 670 repertoires of the first cohort. In addition to the first cohort of around 670 subjects, a separate validation cohort of under 150 different subjects was used. The study was designed to test whether signatures of past pathogen exposure could be identified by cataloging public T cell receptors. To predict cytomegalovirus infection status, the study brought together high-throughput TCR immunosequencing, statistical association of individual TCRs with disease status, and machine learning.

Receptors were amplified or captured by the immunoSEQ multiplex PCR assay. As for the original processing: To diagnose cytomegalovirus status from the catalog of TCR beta chain sequences, a statistical classification framework was built. What TCRdb holds here is the immuneACCESS table cut down to in-frame rearrangements. Part of the clones is not present; checked against another copy, under half of the missing clones reflect an unresolved V gene, and the others are unexplained. V and J calls and clone size are given by that table; D and trimming were obtained from the DNA. The sample has about 97,000 clones on record, about 95% of them singletons. Roughly 0.82% of the sample lies in the top ten. About this clone: This clone's antigen is unknown. No much larger clonotype is one base removed from it; base qualities were not supplied.

The CDR3 sequence holds 16 residues, the cysteine and phenylalanine included. Only CDR3 DNA is held: 48 bases, read in frame from base 1. V is reduced by 5 bases and J by 0 bases, leaving a spacing of 14 bases between them. From a lookup of the germline V gene (reference sequence), CDR1 and CDR2 are SEHNR and FQNEAQ. Study-wide conclusions, independent of this receptor: In vitro tests confirmed that a few of the cytomegalovirus-associated TCR beta chains recognize cytomegalovirus antigens. Cytomegalovirus status was reported to be diagnosed by the classifier with high specificity and sensitivity in both the original and validation cohorts. The validation cohort had no HLA typing available for a later analysis, so co-occurrence within that cohort was assessed over all 110 or so repertoires. Across donors, most TCR sequences were observed very rarely, whereas some public TCRs were present in many individuals. It was suggested by the authors that the approach could potentially be generalized to other disease states and immunological phenotypes. The study listed over 150 TCR beta chains as associated with cytomegalovirus. Subsequent analysis determined that TCRs grouped into clusters in the first cohort also showed a tendency toward co-occurrence across the 120 validation repertoires, and 94% of cluster scores exceeded 0.

Donors formed part of the validation cohort, which comprised over a hundred subjects and was distinct from the first cohort of 690 or so subjects. The sequence links TRBV7-9 to TRBJ2-1; the D gene cannot be named for sure. This sequence was found in a woman between 18 and 29 years old in good health and CMV-seronegative. Sequenced: PBMCs. The nucleotide sequence reads as follows: TGTGCCAGCAGCCCCCCCCGGTCGAGCTCCTACAATGAGCAGTTCTTC. It codes for CASSPPRSSSYNEQFF.